The entry below describes one TCR beta chain. What it recognizes is unknown. The CDR3 runs 11 residues. CDR1 and CDR2 from the germline V gene are SEHNR and FQNEAQ (reference sequence). Trimming removed 2 bases from V and 10 bases from J, with 8 bases in between. This table comes from immunoSEQ multiplex PCR, and its TCRdb copy is limited to in-frame clones, with some not included. The table includes about 64,000 clones, around 98% detected once. The data are from a study of Tregs in tolerant kidney transplant recipients. Study-wide results and caveats: In tolerant patients, donor-specific Tregs outgrew total Tregs, suggesting antigen-driven expansion.

The sample here was Tregs from blood, taken before the transplant. This sequence was found in a human donor who received a combined kidney and bone marrow transplant. This chain connects TRBV7-9 to TRBJ1-2; tentative D call: TRBD1 (6 bases). CDR3 region: CASSLNRAYTF. The CDR3 DNA follows: TGTGCCAGCAGCTTAAACAGGGCCTACACCTTC.